The TCR beta chain described here comes from a study of monozygotic twins with inflammatory bowel disease (dated by TCRdb to about 2019). Looking at the study overall: The full study comprised around 28 monozygotic twin pairs: nine German pairs (four IBD-concordant, five IBD-discordant) and 19 IBD-discordant Danish pairs. The search for disease-associated traits relied mainly on comparing, within discordant pairs, IBD patients with their genetically identical healthy co-twins. Each individual had, on average, about 151 000 unique TCRalpha sequences and 181 000 unique TCRbeta sequences available for analysis.

As encoded in the germline V gene, CDR1 is MNHEY while CDR2 is SVGAGI. From the cysteine through the phenylalanine, the CDR3 covers 13 amino acids. No DNA is recorded. For this clonotype: Its antigen is currently not known.

The library came from 5' RACE. Preparation of each TCR library used approximately 3.5 ug of total RNA. For each sample, cDNA synthesis was carried out in eight separate reactions using SMARTScribe reverse transcriptase. During cDNA synthesis, template switching introduced unique molecular identifiers that contained a 6-nucleotide sample barcode. Amplification of TCRalpha and TCRbeta cDNA involved two nested PCRs of about 15 and 9 cycles, and each PCR was followed by bead purification. Before amplification, the cDNA was treated with uracil DNA-glycosylase and purified using the QIAquick PCR purification kit. The second PCR was the step at which Illumina TruSeq-compatible adapters and sample-specific barcodes were added. Library quality and concentration were assessed using TapeStation and Qubit, and roughly 5 ng of each library was pooled. Sequencing of the pooled libraries was done on an Illumina HiSeq2500 single-index Rapid Run using custom sequencing primers and 2 x 100 bp reads. Per the source publication's procedure: MiGEC version 1.2.6 was used for UMI-based consensus assembly to correct PCR and sequencing errors. V(D)J alignment, clonotype assembly and CDR3 extraction were performed with MiXCR version 2.1.1. Normalisation of gene usage, clonotype sharing and MAIT/NKT TCR abundance was achieved by analysing the top 1000, 10 000 and 20 000 clonotypes per sample. Diversity was computed as the inverse Simpson index with the vegan R package after downsampling to 27 000 UMIs. Paired Mann-Whitney U tests were applied to discordant twin pairs, and Benjamini-Hochberg correction was used for multiple testing. TCRdb reprocessed the reads, reporting each CDR3 protein sequence once and no DNA. The V and J calls, along with clone size, are taken from TCRdb and not from the paper's own processing. The table of this sample itemizes about 210,000 distinct CDR3 sequences. The ten largest make up 1.5% to 2% of the sample.

An approximately 2.5 ml peripheral blood sample was drawn into PAXgene tubes per donor and stored at -80°C. Without any T cell sorting, total RNA was extracted from whole blood using the PAXgene blood miRNA kit on an automated QIAcube. Peripheral blood from monozygotic twin pairs concordant or discordant for inflammatory bowel disease was subjected to deep TCRalpha and TCRbeta repertoire profiling with unique molecular barcoding. Smoking habits were recorded for all twin pairs, and each individual was classified as a current, former or never smoker. Findings and caveats that apply to the study as a whole: The results gave no support for a single strong signal or clonotype linked to IBD. IBD patients had lower TCRbeta repertoire diversity, measured by the inverse Simpson index, than their healthy co-twins. Because patients received different immunosuppressive treatments, the repertoires may have picked up extra background noise and variability between individuals. Fewer clonotypes were shared with other individuals by IBD patients than by healthy twins, most markedly in patients showing signs of disease activity. Different T cell subtypes could not be distinguished in the analysis. Repertoire similarity did not differ between concordant and discordant twins, possibly due to limited statistical power.

The rearrangement joined TRBV6-5 to TRBJ2-2; TCRdb designates TRBD1, a call that cannot be tested without DNA. The receptor's source is a human donor with ulcerative colitis or Crohn's disease, or a healthy co-twin of an affected twin (not recorded which). Sample: blood. The CDR3 region reads CASSYSAPVVLFF.